Many counts were recorded for the clone carrying this T cell receptor (beta chain). The antigen is undetermined. This sample stems from a study of response to subunit inactivated influenza vaccine. The CDR3 has 14 residues. Trimming took 6 bases from V and 3 from J; bases not matched to a gene: 5. Germline loops: CDR1 SGHTA, CDR2 FQGNSA. Study-level findings and limits: With each seasonal influenza vaccination, the authors suggested, few new T cells are recruited.

MiXCR, applied by TCRdb to the RT-PCR reads, yields one record per CDR3 protein. Of hundreds of thousands of distinct CDR3 sequences listed, around 20% are singletons. This TCR was recovered from a man in his forties or fifties who received an inactivated influenza vaccine. The chain carries TRBV7-2 and TRBJ1-2; 9 bases agree with TRBD1. The sequences come from PBMCs from blood, collected roughly 5 days after vaccination. The CDR3 region has the DNA TGTGCCAGCAGTCGACGGACAGGGGACTATGGCTACACCTTC. Protein: CASSRRTGDYGYTF.